This TCR beta chain was retrieved from a study of T cell repertoires in cytomegalovirus infection (dated by TCRdb to between 2018 and 2020). Regarding the complete study: Alongside well-studied HLA-B-restricted epitopes, the peptide stimulations were aimed at recently identified HLA-C-restricted CMV epitopes, whose presentation resists viral immunomodulation. Donor HLA type was relevant to the analysis, as public TCR beta signatures indicated carriage of CMV infection together with the matching HLA type.

Beyond this particular receptor, the publication reports: The ex vivo response was dominated by HLA-C-restricted CMV-specific TCR beta clonotypes, which also provided the single most frequent clonotype in two of eight donors. Carriers of CMV infection plus the relevant HLA type were discriminated by the cumulative frequency of public TCR beta family members in the study cohort and in an independent roughly 350-donor cohort.

What this sample's treatment or condition label stands for: in vitro stimulation with specific CMV peptide epitopes to enrich CMV-specific T cells. This clonotype was counted at least ten times. Its antigen is still unknown. Per-base quality was not reported, and no clone a single base away is much larger than it. Sequencer: Illumina HiSeq 1500. TCRdb reprocessed the public reads (quality trimming at Q25 with fastp, clone calling with MiXCR) and kept in-frame beta chains. Rows merge per CDR3 protein into single entries with the most common DNA and genes. This sample comprises about 920,000 distinct CDR3 sequences, roughly 30% of them detected only once. The ten largest clones capture roughly 13% of the sample. The CDR3 contains 15 residues, cysteine and phenylalanine counted. Just CDR3 DNA is preserved here, 45 bases in frame from base 1. V gives up 1 base and J gives up 8 bases, and the segment between their germline ends measures 15 bases.

This material consisted of cultured CD8+ T cells from PBMCs, taken from culture after CMV antigen stimulation. Recombination connected TRBV12-3 or TRBV12-4 to TRBJ2-1; matching of 6 bases hints at TRBD2 as the D gene. The source is a human donor in good health (CMV status not recorded). Some clones in this sample may be carry-over from other donors' samples. The CDR3 protein is CASSLGYSRGDEQFF. The DNA sequence follows: TGTGCCAGCAGTTTAGGGTACAGCCGCGGGGATGAGCAGTTCTTC.